This TCR beta chain was sequenced for a study of response to subunit inactivated influenza vaccine. Whole-study findings and limits: The authors suggested that few new T cells are recruited per seasonal influenza vaccination.

TCRdb independently ran MiXCR on the RT-PCR reads; one entry per CDR3 protein. This table has some 800,000 distinct CDR3 sequences, 21% appearing once. V was pared by 1 base and J by 7 bases, with 13 bases between. Germline V gene sequence: CDR1 SGHTA, CDR2 FQGNSA. This CDR3 spans 14 amino acids. This clonotype was seen more than once but under ten times. Antigen specificity is unknown. The source was PBMCs from blood, collected 5 to 6 days after vaccination. The rearrangement uses TRBV7-2 and TRBJ1-2, with D possibly matching TRBD1 (5 bases). The origin of this receptor is a man aged 45 to 65 who received an inactivated influenza vaccine. The CDR3 nucleotides read TGTGCCAGCAGCTTAGAATCATCAAGGGGTGGCTACACCTTC. Protein sequence: CASSLESSRGGYTF.